In this sample, the clone carrying this TCR beta chain turned up once. The data were produced by immunoSEQ multiplex PCR, yet TCRdb's version contains in-frame clones alone and is incomplete. The table includes under 250,000 clones, around 89% detected once. This record belongs to a study of blood T cell repertoires in COVID-19. About the research overall: COVID-19 samples collected from the United States, Italy and Spain covered acute and convalescent phases. PBMCs, B-cell-depleted T cells, or T cells were the source of the cDNA or gDNA that made up the material.

The CDR3 has 14 residues. V lost 0 bases and J lost 4, with 8 bases in between. Germline CDR1 and CDR2: LNHNV and YYDKDF (reference sequence). The material sequenced was peripheral blood. The chain couples TRBV15 to TRBJ2-3, with unresolved D. This sequence was found in a woman in her 40s with acute or convalescent COVID-19. CDR3 in amino acids: CATSRDPKPDTQYF. Here the CDR3 DNA reads TGTGCCACCAGCAGAGATCCCAAGCCAGATACGCAGTATTTT. The whole variable domain, filled in from reference TRBV15 and TRBJ2-3, reads DAMVIQNPRYQVTQFGKPVTLSCSQTLNHNVMYWYQQKSSQAPKLLFHYYDKDFNNEADTPDNFQSRRPNTSFCFLDIRSPGLGDTAMYLCATSRDPKPDTQYFGPGTRLTVL.